This T cell receptor beta chain was sequenced for a study of OX40 agonist ivuxolimab in advanced cancers. In the study overall: Three individuals attained partial responses, comprising one hepatocellular carcinoma case and two cutaneous melanoma cases. The study, taken as a whole, reports: At 0.1 to 3.0 mg/kg and by week 6, CD4+ and CD8+ T cells in the blood had expanded clonally.

V was pared by 3 bases and J by 3 bases, with 19 bases between. The CDR3 is 17 amino acids. Germline V CDR1 and CDR2: KGHSH, LQKENI. Measured with immunoSEQ multiplex PCR; TCRdb has only the in-frame clones, and not every one. The data show 80,000 to 95,000 clones, approximately 91% seen once. A history of autoimmune disease or systemic immunosuppression excluded patients. The sample holds one count of this clone. Its antigen remains unidentified. The source of this sequence is an adult with an advanced solid tumor such as melanoma, head and neck, liver or kidney cancer. This chain links TRBV18 with TRBJ2-3; TRBD2 might be the D (6 bases). Sequenced material: CD4+ or CD8+ T cells sorted from blood, taken in a trial of the OX40 agonist ivuxolimab. The DNA for the CDR3 is TGTGCCAGCTCACCCGTTGTTGGGAGGCTTGGGACAGATACGCAGTATTTT. The encoded protein is CASSPVVGRLGTDTQYF.